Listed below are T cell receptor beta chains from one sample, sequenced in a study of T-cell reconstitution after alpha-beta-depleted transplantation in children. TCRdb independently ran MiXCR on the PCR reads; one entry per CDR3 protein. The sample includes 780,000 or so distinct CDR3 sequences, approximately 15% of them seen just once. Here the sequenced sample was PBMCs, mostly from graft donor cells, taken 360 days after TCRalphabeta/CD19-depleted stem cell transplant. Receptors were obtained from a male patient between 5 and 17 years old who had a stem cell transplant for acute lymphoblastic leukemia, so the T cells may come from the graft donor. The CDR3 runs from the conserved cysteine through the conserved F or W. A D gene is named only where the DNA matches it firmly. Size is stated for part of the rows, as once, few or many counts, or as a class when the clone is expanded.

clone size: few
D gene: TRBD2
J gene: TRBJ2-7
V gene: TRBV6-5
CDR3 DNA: TGTGCCAGCAGTTACTTCCGGGACCCCAGCCGGGGGGACGAGCAGTACTTC
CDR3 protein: CASSYFRDPSRGDEQYF

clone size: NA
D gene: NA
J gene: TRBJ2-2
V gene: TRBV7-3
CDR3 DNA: TGTGCCAGCAGCTGGAGTGGCGCCGCCACCGGGGAGCTGTTTTTT
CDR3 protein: CASSWSGAATGELFF

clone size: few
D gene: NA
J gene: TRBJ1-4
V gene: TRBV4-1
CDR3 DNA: TGCGCCAGCAGCCGCTCTAAGATCAATGAAAAACTGTTTTTT
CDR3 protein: CASSRSKINEKLFF

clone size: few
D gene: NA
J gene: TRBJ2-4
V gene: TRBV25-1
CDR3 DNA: TGTGCCAGCAGTAACCAGGGGAGGGGAAACATTCAGTACTTC
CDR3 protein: CASSNQGRGNIQYF

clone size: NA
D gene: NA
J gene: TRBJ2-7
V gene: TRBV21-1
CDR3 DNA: TGTGCCAGCAGCAAAATGAGGGGGGCGTACCGCTACGAGCAGTACTTC
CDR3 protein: CASSKMRGAYRYEQYF

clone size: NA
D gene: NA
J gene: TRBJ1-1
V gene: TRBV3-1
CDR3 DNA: TGTGCCAGCAGCCTCCGGGCCTCGAACACTGAAGCTTTCTTT
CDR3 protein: CASSLRASNTEAFF

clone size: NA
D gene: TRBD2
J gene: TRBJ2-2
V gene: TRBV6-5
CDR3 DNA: TGTGCCAGCACCAAGGGGAGGGGAGACACCGGGGAGCTGTTTTTT
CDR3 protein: CASTKGRGDTGELFF

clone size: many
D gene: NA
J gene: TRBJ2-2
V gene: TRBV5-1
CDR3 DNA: TGCGCCAGCAGTAAACCTCAGGCGAACACCGGGGAGCTGTTTTTT
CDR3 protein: CASSKPQANTGELFF

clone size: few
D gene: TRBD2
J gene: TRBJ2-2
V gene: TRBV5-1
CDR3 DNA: TGCGCCAGCAGCTTGGTGGCGGGAGAAAGAGCCGGGGAGCTGTTTTTT
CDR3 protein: CASSLVAGERAGELFF

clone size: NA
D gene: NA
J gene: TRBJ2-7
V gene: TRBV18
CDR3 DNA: TGTGCCAGCTCACCACCTAGGCCCTACGAGCAGTACTTC
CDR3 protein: CASSPPRPYEQYF

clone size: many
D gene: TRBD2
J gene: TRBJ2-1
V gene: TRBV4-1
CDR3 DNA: TGCGCCAGCAGCCATCTTAGCGGGAGAATAACGGGGTCCTACAATGAGCAGTTCTTC
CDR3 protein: CASSHLSGRITGSYNEQFF

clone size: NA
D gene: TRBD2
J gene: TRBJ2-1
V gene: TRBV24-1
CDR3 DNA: TGTGCCACCAGTGATCCTTCCGGGAGGGAGCACTACAATGAGCAGTTCTTC
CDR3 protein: CATSDPSGREHYNEQFF

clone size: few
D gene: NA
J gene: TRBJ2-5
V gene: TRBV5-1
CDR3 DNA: TGCGCCAGCAGCTTGAGCGGGTCGTCCAAAGAGACCCAGTACTTC
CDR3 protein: CASSLSGSSKETQYF

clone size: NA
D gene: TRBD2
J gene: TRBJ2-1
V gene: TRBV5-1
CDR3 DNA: TGCGCCAGCACCTCGATCACCGGGACTAGCGGGACCTACAATGAGCAGTTCTTC
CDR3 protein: CASTSITGTSGTYNEQFF

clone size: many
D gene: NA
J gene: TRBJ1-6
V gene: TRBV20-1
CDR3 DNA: TGCAGTGCTAGAGACTTCTGGGGAAGTTCACCCCTCCACTTT
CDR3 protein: CSARDFWGSSPLHF

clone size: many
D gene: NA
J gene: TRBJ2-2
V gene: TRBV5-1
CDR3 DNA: TGCGCCAGCAGCATGTCCGGAGGGGACACCGGGGAGCTGTTTTTT
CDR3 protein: CASSMSGGDTGELFF

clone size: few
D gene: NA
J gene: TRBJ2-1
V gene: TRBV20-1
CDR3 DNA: TGCAGTGCTAGAGACGATTCCAGCGGGTACAATGAGCAGTTCTTC
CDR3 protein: CSARDDSSGYNEQFF

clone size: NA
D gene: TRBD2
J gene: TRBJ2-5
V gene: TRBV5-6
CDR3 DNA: TGTGCCAGCAGCTCTGGACTAGCCCCAGAGACCCAGTACTTC
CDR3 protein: CASSSGLAPETQYF

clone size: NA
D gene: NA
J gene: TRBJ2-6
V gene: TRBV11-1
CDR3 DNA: TGTGCCAGCAGCTTACCCCACCCAGCAGGACAGCCCGAATCTGGGGCCAACGTCCTGACTTTC
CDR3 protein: CASSLPHPAGQPESGANVLTF

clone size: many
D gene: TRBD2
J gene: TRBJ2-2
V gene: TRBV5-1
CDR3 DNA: TGCGCCAGCAGCGGATCGGGACTAGCGGGGAACACCGGGGAGCTGTTTTTT
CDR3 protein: CASSGSGLAGNTGELFF

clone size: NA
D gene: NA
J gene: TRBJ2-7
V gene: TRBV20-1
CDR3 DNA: TGCAGTGCCCCTGGGAAACAGGAAGGGTCCTACGAGCAGTACTTC
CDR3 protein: CSAPGKQEGSYEQYF

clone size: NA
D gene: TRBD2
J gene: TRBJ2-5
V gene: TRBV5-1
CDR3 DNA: TGCGCCAGCAGCTTGGCCCCCACTAGCGGCGGAGAGACCCAGTACTTC
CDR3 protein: CASSLAPTSGGETQYF

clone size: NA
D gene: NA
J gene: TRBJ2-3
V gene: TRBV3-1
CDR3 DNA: TGTGCCAGCAGCCAAGCTTGGTCTAGGGCAGATACGCAGTATTTT
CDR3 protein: CASSQAWSRADTQYF

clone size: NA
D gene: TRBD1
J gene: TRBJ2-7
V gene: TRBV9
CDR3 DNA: TGTGCCAGCAGCGGCCCCGGGACAGGGGGCACGTTCGGGTCCTACGAGCAGTACTTC
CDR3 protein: CASSGPGTGGTFGSYEQYF

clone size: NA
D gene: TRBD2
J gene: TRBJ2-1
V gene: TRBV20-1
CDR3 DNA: TGCAGTGCTAGAGGGACGGGACTAGCGGGAATCTACAATGAGCAGTTCTTC
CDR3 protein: CSARGTGLAGIYNEQFF

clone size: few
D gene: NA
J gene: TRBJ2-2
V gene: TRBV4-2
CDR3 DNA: TGTGCCAGCAGCCAAGTACCGCGGCGGAACACCGGGGAGCTGTTTTTT
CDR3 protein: CASSQVPRRNTGELFF

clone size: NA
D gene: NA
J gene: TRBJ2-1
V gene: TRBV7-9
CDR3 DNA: TGTGCCAGCAGTTCCCCGTATAGCTCCTACAATGAGCAGTTCTTC
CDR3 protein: CASSSPYSSYNEQFF

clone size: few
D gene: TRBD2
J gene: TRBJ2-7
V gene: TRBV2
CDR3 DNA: TGTGCCAGCAGCGCAATAGCGGGAGTAACCTACGAGCAGTACTTC
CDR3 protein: CASSAIAGVTYEQYF

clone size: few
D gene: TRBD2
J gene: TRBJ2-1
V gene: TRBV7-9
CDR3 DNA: TGTGCCACGATCGCGACTAGACTAGCTTTGTCTGAGCAGTTCTTC
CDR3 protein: CATIATRLALSEQFF

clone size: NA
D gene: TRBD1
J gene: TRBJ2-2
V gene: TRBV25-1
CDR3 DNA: TGTGCCAGCAGTGTTCTACAGGGGGCAGGGACCGGGGAGCTGTTTTTT
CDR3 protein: CASSVLQGAGTGELFF

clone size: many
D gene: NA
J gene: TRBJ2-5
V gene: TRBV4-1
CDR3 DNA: TGCGCCAGCACCCTGACAGTTCTACAAGAGACCCAGTACTTC
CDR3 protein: CASTLTVLQETQYF

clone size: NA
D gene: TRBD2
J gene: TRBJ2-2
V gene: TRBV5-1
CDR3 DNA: TGCGCCAGCAGTTTTGGGACTAGTCCCACCGGGGAGCTGTTTTTT
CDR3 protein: CASSFGTSPTGELFF

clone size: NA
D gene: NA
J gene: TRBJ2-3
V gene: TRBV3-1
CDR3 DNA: TGTGCCAGCAGCCACACAACCACCCAAGGGGATACGCAGTATTTT
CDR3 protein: CASSHTTTQGDTQYF

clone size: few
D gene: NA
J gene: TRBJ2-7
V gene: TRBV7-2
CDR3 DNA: TGTGCCAGCAGCTTAGTACGGGTAGACGAGCAGTACTTC
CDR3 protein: CASSLVRVDEQYF

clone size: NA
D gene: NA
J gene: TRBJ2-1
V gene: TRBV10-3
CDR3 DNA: TGTGCCATCAGTGGGGCTTATGAGCAGTTCTTC
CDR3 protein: CAISGAYEQFF

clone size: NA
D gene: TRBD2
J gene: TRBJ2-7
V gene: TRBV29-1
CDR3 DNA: TGCAGCGTCGGGGGACTAGAGCAGTACTTC
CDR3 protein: CSVGGLEQYF

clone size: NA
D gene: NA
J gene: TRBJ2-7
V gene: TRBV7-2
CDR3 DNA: TGTGCCAGCAGCTTAAGGCTTGTACCGCCCTCCTACGAGCAGTACTTC
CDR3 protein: CASSLRLVPPSYEQYF

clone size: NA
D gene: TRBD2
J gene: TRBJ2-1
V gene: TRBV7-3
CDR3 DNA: TGTGCCAGCAGCCCATCCAGGGAAACTAGCGGGAGGCGGGAGCAGTTCTTC
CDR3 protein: CASSPSRETSGRREQFF

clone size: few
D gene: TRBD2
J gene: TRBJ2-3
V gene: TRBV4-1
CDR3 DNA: TGCGCCAGCAGCCAACCTAGCGGCGCAGATACGCAGTATTTT
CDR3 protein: CASSQPSGADTQYF

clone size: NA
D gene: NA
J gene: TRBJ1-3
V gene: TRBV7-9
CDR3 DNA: TGTGCCAGCAGCTCGCCCTTCCTGAACTCTGGAAACACCATATATTTT
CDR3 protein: CASSSPFLNSGNTIYF

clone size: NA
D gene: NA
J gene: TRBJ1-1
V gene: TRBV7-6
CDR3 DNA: TGTGCCAGCAGCTCCGGGGGGATTGAAGCTTTCTTT
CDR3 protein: CASSSGGIEAFF

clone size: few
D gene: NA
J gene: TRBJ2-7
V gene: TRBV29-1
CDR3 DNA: TGCTGCGCAAGAAAGGGGCGCGGGGAGCAGTACTTC
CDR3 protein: CCARKGRGEQYF

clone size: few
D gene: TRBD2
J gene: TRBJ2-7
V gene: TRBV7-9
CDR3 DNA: TGTGCCAGCAGGGGCGGGAGATACGAGCAGTACTTC
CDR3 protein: CASRGGRYEQYF

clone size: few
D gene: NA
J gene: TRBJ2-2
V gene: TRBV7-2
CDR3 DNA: TGTGCCACCTTCCGTGCCGGGGAGCTGTTTTTT
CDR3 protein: CATFRAGELFF

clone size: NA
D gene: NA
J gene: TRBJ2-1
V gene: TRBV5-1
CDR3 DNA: TGCGCCAGCAGCCGGCAACGGGACACCTACAATGAGCAGTTCTTC
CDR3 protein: CASSRQRDTYNEQFF

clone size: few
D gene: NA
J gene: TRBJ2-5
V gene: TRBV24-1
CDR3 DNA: TGTGCCACCAGTAACCGAAGGCCGCGGTCCCCACCCCAAGAGACCCAGTACTTC
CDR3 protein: CATSNRRPRSPPQETQYF

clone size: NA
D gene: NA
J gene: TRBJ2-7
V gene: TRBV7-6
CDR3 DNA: TGTGCCAGCAGCTTAGTGCCAGGACTATCGGAAACCTACGAGCAGTACTTC
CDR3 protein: CASSLVPGLSETYEQYF

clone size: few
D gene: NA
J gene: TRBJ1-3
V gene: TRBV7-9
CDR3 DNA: TGTGCCGCGGAGCGCGGGCGCCTATATTTT
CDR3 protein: CAAERGRLYF

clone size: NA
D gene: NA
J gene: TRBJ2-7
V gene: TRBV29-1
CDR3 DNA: TGCAGCGTTGAAGGAAGGTTCGGCTACGAGCAGTACTTC
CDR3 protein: CSVEGRFGYEQYF

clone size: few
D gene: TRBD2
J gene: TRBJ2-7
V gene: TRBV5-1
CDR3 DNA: TGCGCCAGCAGCCTCTCCAGCGGGAGCGGGTACGAGCAGTACTTC
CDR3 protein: CASSLSSGSGYEQYF

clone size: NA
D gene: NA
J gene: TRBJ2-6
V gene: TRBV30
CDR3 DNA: TGTGCCTGGAGTCTCGGTGGTGCTGGGGCCAACGTCCTGACTTTC
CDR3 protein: CAWSLGGAGANVLTF

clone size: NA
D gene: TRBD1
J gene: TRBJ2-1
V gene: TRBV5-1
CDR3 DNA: TGCGCCAGCAGAGAGGGGGCAGGGGGCGGCGATGAGCAGTTCTTC
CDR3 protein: CASREGAGGGDEQFF

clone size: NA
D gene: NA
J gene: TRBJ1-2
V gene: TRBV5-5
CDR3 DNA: TGTGCCAGCAGCGCCCAGACAGGACATGGCTACACCTTC
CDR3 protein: CASSAQTGHGYTF

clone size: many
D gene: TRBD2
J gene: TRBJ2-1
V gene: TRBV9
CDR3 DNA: TGTGCCAGCAGCGTAGGACTAGCGGATGAGCAGTTCTTC
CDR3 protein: CASSVGLADEQFF

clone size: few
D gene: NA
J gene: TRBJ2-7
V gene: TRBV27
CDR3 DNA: TGTGCCAGCAGTTTAGGGGAGACGGTCTACGAGCAGTACTTC
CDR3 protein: CASSLGETVYEQYF

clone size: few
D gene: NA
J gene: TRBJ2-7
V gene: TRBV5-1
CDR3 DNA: TGCGCCAGCAGCTTCGGAGACAGTCACACCTACGAGCAGTACTTC
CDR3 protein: CASSFGDSHTYEQYF

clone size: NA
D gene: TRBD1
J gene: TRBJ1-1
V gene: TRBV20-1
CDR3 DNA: TGCAGTGCCAGGGGGAGGGGCTTGGCATTGAACACTGAAGCTTTCTTT
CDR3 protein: CSARGRGLALNTEAFF

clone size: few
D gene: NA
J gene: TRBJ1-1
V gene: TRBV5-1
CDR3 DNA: TGCGCCAGCAGCTTGGCGCTCCACACTGAAGCTTTCTTT
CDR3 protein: CASSLALHTEAFF

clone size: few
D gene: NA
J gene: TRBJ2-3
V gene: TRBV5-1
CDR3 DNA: TGCGCCAGCAGCTTATGGGGAAGTGAGGTAGCAGATACGCAGTATTTT
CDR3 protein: CASSLWGSEVADTQYF

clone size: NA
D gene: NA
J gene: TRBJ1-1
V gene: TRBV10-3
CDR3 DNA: TGTGCCATCAGTGAGGTAGGGGGTTCAGTTGAAGCTTTCTTT
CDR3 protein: CAISEVGGSVEAFF